The clone carrying this T cell receptor (beta chain) was counted only a few times. There were TCR beta CDR3 regions amplified from RNA transcripts. Primed by the HTBI set, a first-round RT-PCR was run on the TCR CDR3. TCRdb re-called the multiplex PCR reads through MiXCR, storing one row per CDR3 protein. The data contain about 600,000 distinct CDR3 sequences, around 14% of them singletons. This sample stems from a study of T cells in Graves' hyperthyroidism and ophthalmopathy. V gave up 3 bases and J gave up 7 bases; unmatched junction bases: 4. The germline gives CDR1 DFQATT, CDR2 SNEGSKA (reference sequence). The CDR3 contains 13 residues.

The rearrangement links TRBV20-1 to TRBJ2-1, with 9 bases identical to TRBD1. This TCR derives from a woman aged 18-29 years with Graves' ophthalmopathy. The source material was blood. The CDR3 DNA is TGCAGTGCTAGCTGGGACAGGGTTAATGAGCAGTTCTTC. This translates into CSASWDRVNEQFF.